The 18 T cell receptor beta chains presented below share a single source sample, sequenced in a study of control samples from healthy donors and cancer patients. Sequencing was performed with immunoSEQ multiplex PCR; in TCRdb, only in-frame clones are kept and a portion is missing. This sample has around 250,000 clones, with roughly 82% found just once. Sequenced sample: PBMCs. These receptors were collected from an older woman with lung cancer.

This chain connects TRBV7-8 to TRBJ2-5; 9 nucleotides line up with TRBD2. In germline, CDR1 is SGHVS, CDR2 FQNEAQ. There are 16 residues in the CDR3. J lost 4 bases, V lost 3 bases, and 9 bases had no gene match. CDR3 sequence: CASSFQIAGEGETQYF. The CDR3 nucleotides are TGTGCCAGCAGCTTTCAGATAGCGGGAGAGGGAGAGACCCAGTACTTC.

V gene TRBV3-1 (or the pseudogene TRBV3-2) combines with J gene TRBJ1-1; a possible D gene is TRBD1 (5 bases). This CDR3 has 13 amino acids. Per germline, CDR1 LGHDT and CDR2 YNNKEL (reference sequence). Trimming stripped 4 bases from V and 1 base from J, with 7 bases between. The CDR3 nucleotides are TGTGCCAGCAGCCGACAGCAGAACACTGAAGCTTTCTTT. It is translated as CASSRQQNTEAFF.

The gene calls are TRBV19 and TRBJ1-5, with a tentative D call TRBD1 (6 bases). CDR3 size: 16 residues. Germline V gene lookup returns CDR1 LNHDA and CDR2 SQIVND (reference sequence). Trimming removed 5 bases from V and 4 bases from J, with 18 bases in between. CDR3 protein: CASSRRQALSNQPQHF. CDR3 nucleotide sequence: TGTGCCAGTAGTCGGAGACAGGCCTTATCAAATCAGCCCCAGCATTTT.

The chain uses TRBV5-6 and TRBJ2-3; D may be TRBD2 (5 bases). The germline gives CDR1 SGHDT, CDR2 YYEEEE. The V end was cut by 1 base, the J end by 4 bases, with 10 bases between. The CDR3 is 14 amino acids. CDR3 bases: TGTGCCAGCAGCTTGTGGGAGACCGCAGATACGCAGTATTTT. This translates into CASSLWETADTQYF. The complete variable domain, with remaining parts taken from reference TRBV5-6 and TRBJ2-3, reads DAGVTQSPTHLIKTRGQQVTLRCSPKSGHDTVSWYQQALGQGPQFIFQYYEEEERQRGNFPDRFSGHQFPNYSSELNVNALLLGDSALYLCASSLWETADTQYFGPGTRLTVL.

This chain uses TRBV2 with TRBJ2-2; weak D call: TRBD2 (5 bases). Looked up from germline, CDR1 is SNHLY and CDR2 is FYNNEI. The ends were cut back, 4 bases at V and 3 bases at J, with 6 bases in the middle. This CDR3 contains 13 residues. The CDR3 DNA reads as TGTGCCAGCAGTGCGGAGGACACCGGGGAGCTGTTTTTT. Its translation: CASSAEDTGELFF.

This clone was counted only a few times. V is TRBV24-1 and J is TRBJ2-1; TRBD1 or TRBD2 may be the D gene (5 bases each). There are 16 residues in the CDR3. CDR1 and CDR2 from the germline V gene are KGHDR and SFDVKD. The V end was cut by 4 bases, the J end by 4 bases, with 16 bases between. In DNA form, the CDR3 reads TGTGCCACCAGTGACCTACGGCCCGGGGCTTACAATGAGCAGTTCTTC. Encoded protein: CATSDLRPGAYNEQFF.

This clone was found a few times. This chain links TRBV4-1 with TRBJ1-1, with D possibly TRBD1 on 5 matching bases. V gave up 4 bases and J gave up 0 bases, with 12 bases separating them. Germline CDR1 is MGHRA and CDR2 is YSYEKL. This CDR3 is 15 amino acids long. CDR3 region: CASSPMGQVNTEAFF. The CDR3 DNA reads TGCGCCAGCAGCCCGATGGGGCAGGTGAACACTGAAGCTTTCTTT.

This chain joins TRBV9 and TRBJ2-1; D unclear. Looked up from germline, CDR1 is SGDLS and CDR2 is YYNGEE. Trimming removed 0 bases from V and 4 bases from J, with 11 bases in between. The CDR3 has 15 residues. DNA for the CDR3: TGTGCCAGCAGCGTAGCTCCTGAGTTTTACAATGAGCAGTTCTTC. It codes for CASSVAPEFYNEQFF.

A note on this clone: The same CDR3 also results from other DNA sequences found in this sample. This chain connects TRBV5-1 to TRBJ1-1; D not certain. The germline gives CDR1 SGHRS, CDR2 YFSETQ. This CDR3 comprises 14 residues. V dropped 0 bases and J dropped 0 bases, with 6 bases sitting between them. As DNA, the CDR3 is TGCGCCAGCAGCTTGGGCGGACTGAACACTGAAGCTTTCTTT. It translates to CASSLGGLNTEAFF.

This chain connects TRBV2 to TRBJ2-4; TRBD2 might be the D (5 bases). The V and J ends lost 4 bases and 5 bases respectively, with 15 bases between them. CDR3 length equals 15 residues. Germline V gene sequence: CDR1 SNHLY, CDR2 FYNNEI. The CDR3 DNA follows: TGTGCCAGCAGTGTGGTACCGGGGATACAAAACATTCAGTACTTC. Translating it yields CASSVVPGIQNIQYF.

This clone turned up a few times. The chain joins TRBV11-2 to TRBJ1-1, with D perhaps matching TRBD1 (6 bases). CDR1 is SGHAT, CDR2 FQNNGV, per germline. V shed 2 bases and J shed 3 bases, with 10 bases lying between them. The CDR3 spans 14 residues. CDR3 sequence: CASSLRGADTEAFF. Written as DNA, the CDR3 is TGTGCCAGCAGCTTACGGGGGGCGGACACTGAAGCTTTCTTT. The full variable domain, with the rest looked up from reference TRBV11-2 and TRBJ1-1, is EAGVAQSPRYKIIEKRQSVAFWCNPISGHATLYWYQQILGQGPKLLIQFQNNGVVDDSQLPKDRFSAERLKGVDSTLKIQPAKLEDSAVYLCASSLRGADTEAFFGQGTRLTVV.

Concerning this clone itself: A read error may produce the germline difference seen at one junction end. The chain combines TRBV5-1 with TRBJ2-6, with D maybe TRBD1 (7 bases). Looked up from germline, CDR1 is SGHRS and CDR2 is YFSETQ. CDR3 length equals 15 residues. The CDR3 reads CASSFTGAGGNVLTF. In DNA form, the CDR3 reads TGCGCCAGCAGCTTTACAGGGGCCGGGGGCAACGTCCTGACTTTC. Full variable domain (rest looked up from reference TRBV5-1 and TRBJ2-6): KAGVTQTPRYLIKTRGQQVTLSCSPISGHRSVSWYQQTPGQGLQFLFEYFSETQRNKGNFPGRFSGRQFSNSRSEMNVSTLELGDSALYLCASSFTGAGGNVLTFGAGSRLTVL.

The rearrangement links TRBV5-5 to TRBJ2-7, with D possibly called TRBD1 or TRBD2 (5 bases each). The CDR3 runs 15 residues. CDR1 is SGHKS and CDR2 is YYEKEE in the germline V gene (reference sequence). With 4 bases removed from V and 0 bases from J, the gap between germline ends came to 14 bases. CDR3 loop: CASSLTWDRSYEQYF. The CDR3 DNA is TGTGCCAGCAGCCTTACCTGGGACCGCTCCTACGAGCAGTACTTC.

This chain joins TRBV11-1 and TRBJ2-3; 7 positions match TRBD2. The trim removed 8 bases at V and 3 bases at J, leaving 11 bases unmatched. The CDR3 has 15 amino acids. Per germline, CDR1 SGHAT and CDR2 FQDESV (reference sequence). CDR3 protein: CASSRPLAATDTQYF. CDR3 DNA sequence: TGTGCCAGCTCTCGGCCTCTAGCGGCAACAGATACGCAGTATTTT.

The chain joins TRBV6-4 to TRBJ2-2; D gene uncertain. This CDR3 is built from 14 residues. In germline, CDR1 is MRHNA, CDR2 SNTAGT. V was cut by 4 bases and J by 2 bases, with 8 bases left in between. The CDR3 nucleotides read TGTGCCAGCAGTGTGCACTATAACACCGGGGAGCTGTTTTTT. Protein: CASSVHYNTGELFF.

This rearrangement joins TRBV9 to TRBJ1-4; TRBD1 aligns across 7 bases. This CDR3 is 15 amino acids long. CDR1 is SGDLS, CDR2 YYNGEE, per germline. V lost 4 bases and J lost 3; bases outside the gene matches: 6. CDR3 residues: CASSTGTASNEKLFF. DNA of the CDR3: TGTGCCAGCAGCACAGGGACAGCCTCTAATGAAAAACTGTTTTTT.

This clone has a handful of counts. The rearrangement links TRBV5-5 to TRBJ1-1, with D hard to call. V was shortened by 2 bases and J by 1 base, with 9 bases between the two germline ends. Germline CDR1 is SGHKS and CDR2 is YYEKEE (reference sequence). The CDR3 covers 14 residues. CDR3 nucleotide sequence: TGTGCCAGCAGCTTTGGGCCCCGGAACACTGAAGCTTTCTTT. It specifies CASSFGPRNTEAFF.

This sequence joins TRBV12-2 and TRBJ2-5. TRBV12-2 is an annotated pseudogene. The CDR3 consists of 13 residues. DNA for the CDR3: TGTGCAAGTCTCCGGCCTTATTTGGAGACCCAGTACTTC. Protein product: CASLRPYLETQYF.